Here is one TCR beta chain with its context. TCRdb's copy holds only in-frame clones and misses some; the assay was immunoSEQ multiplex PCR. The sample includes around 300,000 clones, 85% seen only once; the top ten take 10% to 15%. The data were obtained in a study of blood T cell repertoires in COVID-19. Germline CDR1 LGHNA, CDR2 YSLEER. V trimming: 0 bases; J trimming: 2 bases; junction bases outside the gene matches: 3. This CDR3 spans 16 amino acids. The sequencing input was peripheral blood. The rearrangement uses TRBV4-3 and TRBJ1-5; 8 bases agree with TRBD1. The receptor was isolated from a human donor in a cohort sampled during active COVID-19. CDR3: CASSQDRGQGNQPQHF. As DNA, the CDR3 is TGCGCCAGCAGCCAAGATCGGGGACAGGGCAATCAGCCCCAGCATTTT.